This TCR beta chain was captured in a study of PD-1 blockade in classical Hodgkin lymphoma. Study-level results: When set against healthy donors, newly diagnosed patients were reported to show lower baseline TCR diversity.

TCRdb's copy holds only in-frame clones and misses some; the assay was immunoSEQ multiplex PCR. The repertoire includes around 9,600 clones, roughly four fifths of them detected once, and about 5% sits in the top ten. This clone showed up just once. Its target is not known. The V end lost 1 base, the J end lost 0 bases, and 16 bases lay between the germline ends. This CDR3 comprises 17 residues. The V gene's germline CDR1 is SGHAT and CDR2 FQNNGV. Time point denoted: cycle 4 day 1 (C4D1), after five to seven weeks of nivolumab. Every single patient, without exception, relapsed after autologous stem cell transplantation, and brentuximab vedotin exposure varied. By magnetic negative selection, CD4+ T cells were purified from thawed PBMCs. Best overall response was complete response, partial response or progressive disease in these relapsed/refractory classical Hodgkin lymphoma patients.

This chain connects TRBV11-2 to TRBJ2-7, with D possibly called TRBD1 or TRBD2 (6 bases each). The clonotype comes from a human donor with classical Hodgkin lymphoma. Specimen: CD4+ T cells from blood, collected before the fourth cycle of nivolumab. DNA for the CDR3: TGTGCCAGCAGCTTAGGGTGGGGGGCTACAAGCTCCTACGAGCAGTACTTC. This sequence encodes CASSLGWGATSSYEQYF.